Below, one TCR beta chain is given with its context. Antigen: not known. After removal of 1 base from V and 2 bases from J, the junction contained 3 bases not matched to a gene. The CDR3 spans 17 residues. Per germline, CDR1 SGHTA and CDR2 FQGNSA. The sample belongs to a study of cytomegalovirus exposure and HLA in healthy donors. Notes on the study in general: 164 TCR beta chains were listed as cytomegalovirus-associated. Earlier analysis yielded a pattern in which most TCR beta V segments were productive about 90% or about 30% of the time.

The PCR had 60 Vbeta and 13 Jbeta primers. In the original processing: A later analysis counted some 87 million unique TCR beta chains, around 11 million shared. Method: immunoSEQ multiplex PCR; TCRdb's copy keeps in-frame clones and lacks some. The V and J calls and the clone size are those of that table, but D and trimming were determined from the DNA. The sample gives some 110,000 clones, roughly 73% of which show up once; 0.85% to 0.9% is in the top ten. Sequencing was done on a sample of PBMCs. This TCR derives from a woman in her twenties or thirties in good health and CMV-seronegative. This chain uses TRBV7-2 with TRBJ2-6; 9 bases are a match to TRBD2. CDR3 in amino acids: CASSLVTSGPGANVLTF. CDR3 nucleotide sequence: TGTGCCAGCAGCTTAGTAACTAGCGGGCCTGGGGCCAACGTCCTGACTTTC.